Listed here is a single T cell receptor beta chain. Per germline, CDR1 SEHNR and CDR2 FQNEAQ (reference sequence). Trimming shortened V by 1 base and J by 2 bases, and 8 bases separated the two germline ends. This CDR3 has 15 amino acids. These data are taken from a study of blood T cell repertoires in COVID-19. Study-level information: Samples of COVID-19 (acute and convalescent) were obtained from the United States, Italy and Spain. T cells, B-cell-depleted T cells, or PBMCs supplied cDNA or gDNA.

In the source study's methods: Reference gene primer amplification in the assay estimated nucleated cell counts. Assay used: immunoSEQ multiplex PCR; TCRdb lists only in-frame clones, some missing. V, J and clone size reflect that table, while D and trimming were determined from the DNA. The table lists over 100,000 clones, about 72% of them singletons. This clonotype originated in a woman in her 70s with acute or convalescent COVID-19. What was sequenced was peripheral blood. The chain recombines TRBV7-9 with TRBJ2-2; D unclear. The DNA of the CDR3 is TGTGCCAGCAGCTTAGTGTCGTTAAACACCGGGGAGCTGTTTTTT. This encodes CASSLVSLNTGELFF.